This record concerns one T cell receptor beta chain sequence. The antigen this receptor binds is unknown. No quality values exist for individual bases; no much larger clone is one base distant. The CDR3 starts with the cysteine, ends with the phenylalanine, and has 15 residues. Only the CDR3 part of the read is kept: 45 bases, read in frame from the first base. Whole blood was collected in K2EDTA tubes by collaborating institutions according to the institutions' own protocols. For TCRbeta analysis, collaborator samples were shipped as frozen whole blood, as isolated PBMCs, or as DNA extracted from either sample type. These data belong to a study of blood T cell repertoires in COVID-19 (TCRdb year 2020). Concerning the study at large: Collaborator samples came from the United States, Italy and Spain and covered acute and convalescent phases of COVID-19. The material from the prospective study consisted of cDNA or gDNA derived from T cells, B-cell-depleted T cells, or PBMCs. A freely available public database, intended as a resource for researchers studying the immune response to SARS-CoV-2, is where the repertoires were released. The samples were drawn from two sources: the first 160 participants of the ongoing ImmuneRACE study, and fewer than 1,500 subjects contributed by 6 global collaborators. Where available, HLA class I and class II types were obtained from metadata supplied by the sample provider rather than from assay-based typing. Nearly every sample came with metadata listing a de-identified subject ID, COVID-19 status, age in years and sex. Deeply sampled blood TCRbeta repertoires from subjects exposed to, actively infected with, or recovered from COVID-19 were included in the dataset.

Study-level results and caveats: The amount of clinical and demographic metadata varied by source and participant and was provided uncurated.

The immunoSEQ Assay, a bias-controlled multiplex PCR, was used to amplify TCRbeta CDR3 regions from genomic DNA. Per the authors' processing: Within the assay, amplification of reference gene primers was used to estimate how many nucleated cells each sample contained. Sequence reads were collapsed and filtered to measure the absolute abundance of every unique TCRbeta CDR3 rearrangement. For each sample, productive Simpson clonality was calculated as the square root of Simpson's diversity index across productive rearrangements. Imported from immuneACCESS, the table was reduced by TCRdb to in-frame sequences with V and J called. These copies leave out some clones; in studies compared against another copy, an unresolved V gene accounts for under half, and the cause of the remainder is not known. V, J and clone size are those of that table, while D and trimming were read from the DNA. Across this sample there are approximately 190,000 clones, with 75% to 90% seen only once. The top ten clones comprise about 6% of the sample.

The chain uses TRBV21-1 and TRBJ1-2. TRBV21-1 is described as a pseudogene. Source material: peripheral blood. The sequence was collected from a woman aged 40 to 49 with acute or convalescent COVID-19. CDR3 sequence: CASRAGAAINYGYTF. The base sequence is TGTGCCAGCCGGGCGGGCGCCGCAATTAACTATGGCTACACCTTC.